These 23 T cell receptor beta chains share one sample of origin, sequenced in a study of T cell responses to AZD1222 COVID-19 vaccine. The assay was immunoSEQ multiplex PCR, and TCRdb's table has in-frame clones only and misses some. The sample records around 120,000 clones, about 89% being singletons. Sequences were derived from peripheral blood, sampled on day 0 of MenACWY control vaccination. Source of these receptors: an adult in good health.

The chain links TRBV6-5 to TRBJ1-5, with D hard to call. CDR1 and CDR2 from the germline V gene are MNHEY and SVGAGI. CDR3 length equals 14 residues. The V end was cut by 6 bases, the J end by 4 bases, with 13 bases between. CDR3: CASSLPGPNQPQHF. The CDR3 DNA is TGTGCCAGCAGCCTCCCAGGTCCTAATCAGCCCCAGCATTTT.

This clone has just one count. The chain carries TRBV6-5 and TRBJ1-2; 8 positions agree with TRBD1. Germline CDR1 and CDR2: MNHEY and SVGAGI. Germline trimming cut 3 bases from V and 10 bases from J; bases unmatched to any gene: 7. The CDR3 spans 13 residues. Written as DNA, the CDR3 is TGTGCCAGCAGTTATGGTACAGGGGGGGTCTACACCTTC. Translation gives CASSYGTGGVYTF.

Only one count was recorded for this clone. The gene calls are TRBV7-2 and TRBJ1-4; D unclear. Trimming took 1 base from V and 7 from J, leaving 10 bases between them. CDR3 length equals 14 residues. Germline V lookup: CDR1 SGHTA, CDR2 FQGNSA. In nucleotides, the CDR3 is TGTGCCAGCAGCTTAGGACTCCGAGGTGAAAAACTGTTTTTT. Its protein product is CASSLGLRGEKLFF. Drawing the rest from reference TRBV7-2 and TRBJ1-4, the complete variable domain is GAGVSQSPSNKVTEKGKDVELRCDPISGHTALYWYRQSLGQGLEFLIYFQGNSAPDKSGLPSDRFSAERTGGSVSTLTIQRTQQEDSAVYLCASSLGLRGEKLFFGSGTQLSVL.

The rearrangement links TRBV2 to TRBJ2-7, with 7 bases lining up with TRBD1. With 8 bases clipped from V and 4 bases from J, the junction kept 5 bases outside the gene matches. CDR3 length equals 12 residues. CDR1 SNHLY and CDR2 FYNNEI come from the germline V gene. CDR3 protein: CASGTATYEQYF. CDR3 bases: TGTGCCAGCGGGACAGCGACGTACGAGCAGTACTTC.

The V call is TRBV30, the J call TRBJ1-2; D not certain. Trimming stripped 1 base from V and 4 bases from J, with 7 bases between. Germline assignment: CDR1 GTSNPN and CDR2 SVGIG (reference sequence). The CDR3 runs to 12 residues. This CDR3 reads CAWSAGSYGYTF. CDR3 in DNA: TGTGCCTGGAGTGCCGGGTCCTATGGCTACACCTTC.

This sequence joins TRBV30 and TRBJ1-5; the match to TRBD1 covers 8 bases. J was trimmed by 2 bases and V by 3 bases; bases with no gene match: 3. The germline CDR1 and CDR2 sequences are GTSNPN and SVGIG (reference sequence). The CDR3 length is 14 residues. The CDR3 DNA sequence: TGTGCCTGGAGCCAGGGGGCTGGCAATCAGCCCCAGCATTTT. Translated, it gives CAWSQGAGNQPQHF.

The genes are TRBV19 and TRBJ1-4; a possible D gene is TRBD1 (6 bases). The germline CDR1 and CDR2 sequences are LNHDA and SQIVND (reference sequence). V gave up 7 bases and J gave up 6 bases, with 18 bases separating them. The CDR3 contains 15 residues. CDR3 DNA: TGTGCCAGTATGGGGTTGACAGGAAGAGATGAAAAACTGTTTTTT. This translates into CASMGLTGRDEKLFF.

This rearrangement joins TRBV7-3 to TRBJ2-3; 9 nucleotides agree with TRBD2. Trimming took 4 bases from V and 4 from J; bases not matched to a gene: 6. This CDR3 spans 15 amino acids. Germline V gives CDR1 SGHTA, CDR2 FQGTGA. The CDR3, as DNA: TGTGCCAGCAGCTCTAGCGGGATCCTGGCAGATACGCAGTATTTT. Translation: CASSSSGILADTQYF.

This clone has more than one count but fewer than ten. The chain is built from TRBV6-5 and TRBJ2-4; D may be TRBD1 (5 bases). CDR3 length: 14 amino acids. V lost 10 bases to trimming and J lost 0 bases, with 13 bases between them. CDR1 is MNHEY, CDR2 SVGAGI, per germline. The CDR3 DNA sequence: TGTGCCACCCGTGCAGGGCCAGCCAAAAACATTCAGTACTTC. It translates to CATRAGPAKNIQYF.

The J gene is TRBJ1-5, the V gene TRBV4-1; TRBD1 matches at 9 bases. Germline CDR1 reads MGHRA; CDR2 reads YSYEKL. The V and J ends lost 0 bases and 5 bases, in that order; junction bases with no gene match: 2. The CDR3 is made up of 15 amino acids. The DNA of the CDR3 is TGCGCCAGCAGCCAAGATGGGACAGGGTATCAGCCCCAGCATTTT. Amino acids: CASSQDGTGYQPQHF.

DNA for the CDR3: TGTGCCAGTAGTATACAGACAGGGACATTGGATCAGCCCCAGCATTTT. It translates to CASSIQTGTLDQPQHF. The chain carries TRBV19 and TRBJ1-5; 7 bases match TRBD1. Germline V gives CDR1 LNHDA, CDR2 SQIVND (reference sequence). The CDR3 is 16 residues long. Losses at the gene ends were 2 bases for V and 5 bases for J; bases not matched to a gene: 9.

The chain employs TRBV6-1 and TRBJ1-1, with unresolved D. Germline V CDR1 and CDR2: MNHNS, SASEGT. V gave up 0 bases and J gave up 4 bases, with 6 bases separating them. This CDR3 has 13 amino acids. The CDR3 sequence: CASSEASSTEAFF. The DNA for the CDR3 is TGTGCCAGCAGTGAAGCGTCGAGCACTGAAGCTTTCTTT.

The chain has TRBV11-3 and TRBJ1-1; D is uncertain. This CDR3 has 12 amino acids. CDR1 and CDR2 from the germline V gene are SGHNT and YENEEA. V lost 9 bases and J lost 0, with 8 bases in between. The CDR3 is CASRGLNTEAFF. The DNA of the CDR3 is TGTGCCAGTCGCGGGCTGAACACTGAAGCTTTCTTT. The full variable domain, in which reference TRBV11-3 and TRBJ1-1 provide the parts outside the CDR3, is EAGVVQSPRYKIIEKKQPVAFWCNPISGHNTLYWYLQNLGQGPELLIRYENEEAVDDSQLPKDRFSAERLKGVDSTLKIQPAELGDSAVYLCASRGLNTEAFFGQGTRLTVV.

This rearrangement joins TRBV27 to TRBJ2-2; the match to TRBD2 covers 12 bases. After removal of 6 bases from V and 7 bases from J, the junction contained 6 bases not matched to a gene. Germline CDR1 MNHEY, CDR2 SMNVEV (reference sequence). CDR3 length equals 15 residues. The CDR3 spells CASRLTSGSFGELFF. The CDR3 region has the DNA TGTGCCAGCAGGCTGACTAGCGGGAGTTTCGGGGAGCTGTTTTTT.

The CDR3 here is CASSTRTGNTEAFF. DNA of the CDR3: TGCGCCAGCAGCACCCGGACAGGGAACACTGAAGCTTTCTTT. V usage is TRBV5-1 and J usage is TRBJ1-1; 7 bases line up with TRBD1. V shed 4 bases and J 1 base; nucleotides not matched to a gene: 4. CDR1 and CDR2 (germline): SGHRS, YFSETQ. The CDR3 extends over 14 amino acids.

The V and J genes are TRBV12-3 or TRBV12-4 and TRBJ2-1, with a tentative D call TRBD2 (6 bases). V was shortened by 6 bases and J by 12 bases, with 15 bases between the two germline ends. This CDR3 is 12 amino acids long. The CDR3 sequence is CASRTSWPGQFF. The CDR3 nucleotides are TGTGCCAGCAGGACTAGTTGGCCCGGGCAGTTCTTC.

V usage is TRBV11-3 and J usage is TRBJ1-1; D perhaps matches TRBD1 (6 bases). Germline CDR1 and CDR2: SGHNT and YENEEA. V gave up 6 bases and J gave up 3 bases, with 11 bases separating them. The length of the CDR3 is 13 residues. As DNA, the CDR3 is TGTGCCAGCAGAAGGACAGACTACACTGAAGCTTTCTTT. The encoded protein is CASRRTDYTEAFF. Full variable domain (missing parts from reference TRBV11-3 and TRBJ1-1): EAGVVQSPRYKIIEKKQPVAFWCNPISGHNTLYWYLQNLGQGPELLIRYENEEAVDDSQLPKDRFSAERLKGVDSTLKIQPAELGDSAVYLCASRRTDYTEAFFGQGTRLTVV.

The rearrangement uses TRBV18 and TRBJ1-6, with 7 bases lining up with TRBD1. Germline CDR1 is KGHSH and CDR2 is LQKENI. V was pared by 3 bases and J by 5 bases, with 4 bases of the junction left unmatched. The CDR3 is 15 residues long. The CDR3 coding sequence is TGTGCCAGCTCACCTAATCAGGGGGATAATTCACCCCTCCACTTT. Its translation is CASSPNQGDNSPLHF. The full variable domain, completed using reference TRBV18 and TRBJ1-6, is NAGVMQNPRHLVRRRGQEARLRCSPMKGHSHVYWYRQLPEEGLKFMVYLQKENIIDESGMPKERFSAEFPKEGPSILRIQQVVRGDSAAYFCASSPNQGDNSPLHFGNGTRLTVT.

The gene calls are TRBV19 and TRBJ1-5; 7 bases match TRBD1. This CDR3 region has 14 residues. Germline V gives CDR1 LNHDA, CDR2 SQIVND (reference sequence). The V and J ends lost 5 bases and 6 bases, in that order; junction bases with no gene match: 7. CDR3 coding DNA: TGTGCCAGTAGTGCAGGGGGATTTGGTCAGCCCCAGCATTTT. It specifies CASSAGGFGQPQHF. Full variable domain (missing parts from reference TRBV19 and TRBJ1-5): DGGITQSPKYLFRKEGQNVTLSCEQNLNHDAMYWYRQDPGQGLRLIYYSQIVNDFQKGDIAEGYSVSREKKESFPLTVTSAQKNPTAFYLCASSAGGFGQPQHFGDGTRLSIL.

This chain joins TRBV19 and TRBJ1-6; the D gene is possibly TRBD1 (5 bases). Germline values: CDR1 LNHDA, CDR2 SQIVND (reference sequence). The CDR3 consists of 13 residues. V lost 4 bases and J lost 9, with 10 bases in between. The CDR3 nucleotides are TGTGCCAGTAGTAGGGGACTGGCTTCACCCCTCCACTTT. It specifies CASSRGLASPLHF.

The chain has TRBV2 and TRBJ1-2; TRBD1 might be the D (5 bases). The CDR3 extends over 14 amino acids. CDR1 and CDR2 from the germline V gene are SNHLY and FYNNEI. The ends were cut back, 3 bases at V and 5 bases at J, with 13 bases in the middle. CDR3 amino acids: CASSDLGGRYGYTF. The CDR3 DNA is TGTGCCAGCAGTGACTTGGGGGGTCGGTATGGCTACACCTTC.

This clone was seen once. The chain couples TRBV5-1 to TRBJ2-1; 11 bases agree with TRBD1. There are 15 residues in the CDR3. The V and J ends lost 4 bases and 8 bases, in that order; junction bases with no gene match: 8. The V gene's germline CDR1 is SGHRS and CDR2 YFSETQ. The CDR3 bases are TGCGCCAGCAGCCGGGGACAGGGGGACTCCGATGAGCAGTTCTTC. Encoded protein: CASSRGQGDSDEQFF.

J is TRBJ2-7 and V is TRBV6-5; 12 nucleotides line up with TRBD2. V lost 6 bases to trimming and J lost 2 bases; unmatched junction nucleotides: 5. The CDR3 contains 15 residues. Looked up from germline, CDR1 is MNHEY and CDR2 is SVGAGI. CDR3 loop: CASSKGTSGPYEQYF. Written as DNA, the CDR3 is TGTGCCAGCAGCAAAGGGACTAGCGGGCCCTACGAGCAGTACTTC.